This T cell receptor beta chain was recovered during a study of blood T cell repertoires in COVID-19. Looking at the study overall: Italy, Spain and the United States were the sources of the convalescent and acute COVID-19 samples. PBMCs, B-cell-depleted T cells, or T cells were the source of the cDNA or gDNA that made up the material.

Per the study methods: Estimated nucleated cell counts came from reference gene primer amplification. Data came from immunoSEQ multiplex PCR; TCRdb stores just in-frame clones and leaves some out. D and trimming were read from the DNA, whereas the V and J calls and clone size are those reported in that table. The sample contains about 150,000 clones, around four fifths of which appear only once. Germline lookup yields CDR1 SGHNT and CDR2 YYREEE (reference sequence). The CDR3 has 16 amino acids. V gave up 6 bases and J gave up 3 bases; unmatched junction bases: 11. The sample comprised peripheral blood. This rearrangement joins TRBV5-4 to TRBJ2-3; 9 nucleotides match TRBD1. The receptor comes from an older man with acute or convalescent COVID-19. The CDR3, as DNA: TGTGCCAGCACCAGAAAAGCCGGGACAGGGACAGATACGCAGTATTTT. The encoded protein is CASTRKAGTGTDTQYF.